This T cell receptor beta chain is drawn from a study of cytomegalovirus exposure and HLA in healthy donors. CDR1 is SGHRS and CDR2 is YFSETQ in the germline V gene. The CDR3 is 11 amino acids. V lost 6 bases to trimming and J lost 5 bases, with 8 bases between them. Here immunoSEQ multiplex PCR was the method, and the copy in TCRdb shows in-frame clones only, minus some. Here the sample spans 300,000 to 450,000 clones, about nine tenths being singletons. The J gene is TRBJ1-1, the V gene TRBV5-1, with no clear D. The receptor's source is a woman under 30 in good health and CMV-seronegative. The specimen was PBMCs. The CDR3 region is CASKSGTEAFF. CDR3 in DNA: TGCGCCAGCAAAAGCGGTACTGAAGCTTTCTTT.